One and the same sample provided the 10 T cell receptor beta chains below, sequenced in a study of blood T cell repertoires in COVID-19. TCRdb's copy holds only in-frame clones and misses some; the assay was immunoSEQ multiplex PCR. The top ten hold about 12% of the sample, which has around 100,000 clones, almost 80% seen once. Material: peripheral blood. The receptors come from a woman in her sixties or seventies with acute or convalescent COVID-19.

This clone was counted a single time. The chain is built from TRBV18 and TRBJ2-3; 7 bases align to TRBD1. After removal of 6 bases from V and 0 bases from J, the junction contained 3 bases not matched to a gene. The CDR3 is 14 residues long. Germline-derived CDR1 and CDR2 are KGHSH and LQKENI. In DNA form, the CDR3 reads TGTGCCAGCTCCAGACAGGGTAGCACAGATACGCAGTATTTT. It is translated as CASSRQGSTDTQYF.

This chain connects TRBV11-3 to TRBJ2-3; a weak D match, TRBD2 (5 bases). The CDR3 runs to 14 residues. The V gene lost 4 bases and the J gene lost 2 bases, with 10 bases spanning the gap. Germline lookup yields CDR1 SGHNT and CDR2 YENEEA. The CDR3 nucleotides are TGTGCCAGCAGCTCCGGGGAAATCACAGATACGCAGTATTTT. It translates to CASSSGEITDTQYF.

V is TRBV5-1 and J is TRBJ1-2, with D maybe TRBD1 (5 bases). Germline CDR1 SGHRS, CDR2 YFSETQ. V was trimmed by 1 base and J by 1 base, leaving 11 bases between them. CDR3 size: 15 residues. DNA for the CDR3: TGCGCCAGCAGCTTGACTGGGGGGATTAACTATGGCTACACCTTC. It codes for CASSLTGGINYGYTF. Variable domain in full (rest from reference TRBV5-1 and TRBJ1-2): KAGVTQTPRYLIKTRGQQVTLSCSPISGHRSVSWYQQTPGQGLQFLFEYFSETQRNKGNFPGRFSGRQFSNSRSEMNVSTLELGDSALYLCASSLTGGINYGYTFGSGTRLTVV.

This chain links TRBV7-8 with TRBJ1-3; the match to TRBD1 covers 9 bases. The germline V gene has CDR1 SGHVS and CDR2 FQNEAQ. Unmatched junction bases numbered 10, after V lost 5 bases and J lost 2 bases. The CDR3 consists of 17 residues. The CDR3 DNA reads as TGTGCCAGCAGCGGGACAGGGATTTTGCTTGCTGGAAACACCATATATTTT. Protein product: CASSGTGILLAGNTIYF.

This chain joins TRBV4-2 and TRBJ2-1; D unresolved. In germline, CDR1 is LGHNA, CDR2 YNFKEQ. This CDR3 comprises 12 residues. V gave up 0 bases and J gave up 11 bases, with 8 bases separating them. CDR3 DNA sequence: TGTGCCAGCAGCCAAGAGGGCTATCAGCAGTTCTTC. Protein: CASSQEGYQQFF.

V usage is TRBV10-2 and J usage is TRBJ2-1; 9 nucleotides line up with TRBD1. The CDR3 totals 13 residues. The V gene's germline CDR1 is WSHSY and CDR2 SAAADI. J gave up 9 bases and V 9 bases, and 9 bases lay outside the gene matches. CDR3 coding DNA: TGCGCCAGTCTCCGGGACAGGGTGGGTGAGCAGTTCTTC. It specifies CASLRDRVGEQFF.

The chain combines TRBV5-6 with TRBJ2-6, with a weak D call TRBD2 (6 bases). This CDR3 is 17 amino acids long. Germline lookup yields CDR1 SGHDT and CDR2 YYEEEE. Trimming took off 4 bases at V and 0 bases at J, with 14 bases between the two ends. For the CDR3, the DNA is TGTGCCAGCAGCCTCGGGACGGGAGACTCTGGGGCCAACGTCCTGACTTTC. Amino acid sequence: CASSLGTGDSGANVLTF.

This clone came up a few times. V gene TRBV7-2 combines with J gene TRBJ2-7; 8 positions agree with TRBD1. CDR1 SGHTA and CDR2 FQGNSA come from the germline V gene. CDR3 size: 14 residues. With 6 bases clipped from V and 2 bases from J, the junction kept 6 bases outside the gene matches. The CDR3 region is CASRSDRDPYEQYF. CDR3 nucleotides: TGTGCCAGCAGATCGGACAGGGATCCCTACGAGCAGTACTTC.

The chain couples TRBV4-1 to TRBJ1-2, with a possible D match to TRBD1 (5 bases). The V end was cut by 2 bases, the J end by 9 bases, with 13 bases between. The CDR3 runs 13 residues. Germline V gene sequence: CDR1 MGHRA, CDR2 YSYEKL. This CDR3 reads CASSQPRQSRYTF. The CDR3 DNA follows: TGCGCCAGCAGCCAACCCCGACAGAGCCGCTACACCTTC.

The chain has TRBV24-1 and TRBJ2-5; 10 nucleotides match TRBD1. The germline CDR1 and CDR2 sequences are KGHDR and SFDVKD. CDR3 length equals 15 residues. J was trimmed by 5 bases and V by 7 bases; bases with no gene match: 9. The CDR3, as DNA: TGTGCCACCAGAGGGGGACAGGGGAGTTCCGAGACCCAGTACTTC. It encodes CATRGGQGSSETQYF.